What follows describes a single T cell receptor (beta chain). What antigen it recognizes has not been identified. The sample holds no much larger clone one base away, and base qualities are not on file. Including cysteine and phenylalanine, the CDR3 has 17 amino acids. The CDR3 DNA has 51 bases and is translated from base 1. V and J lose 4 bases and 0 bases, and a span of 21 bases separates them. For CDR1 and CDR2, the germline V gene (reference sequence) lists DFQATT and SNEGSKA. This record comes from a study of type 1 regulatory T cells (dated by TCRdb to about 2021). As for the study more broadly: An in vitro protocol by which a Tr1-enriched, alloantigen-specific CD4 T cell product named T-allo10 was generated was characterized in the study. T-allo10 was under clinical evaluation in patients with hematological malignancies receiving allogeneic hematopoietic stem cell transplantation.

These reads were obtained on an Illumina MiSeq. TCRdb applied fastp at Q25 and MiXCR to the public reads, then kept only in-frame beta chains. Every CDR3 protein is listed once, alongside the most common genes and DNA of its rows. This sample lists tens of thousands of distinct CDR3 sequences; approximately 60% were detected once. In total, the top ten clones hold 1.8% of the sample. Overall results and qualifications from the work: A more restricted TCR repertoire was observed in Tr1 cells than in non-Tr1 cells, and this restriction was interpreted in the study as alloantigen-induced clonal expansion.

The receptor's source is a human donor in good health. Sequencing was done on a sample of cultured non-Tr1 T cells, either the whole culture or a sorted T cell fraction (not recorded which). Interpreted using the paper, the cell subset or site label stands for: non-Tr1 population from the T-allo10 product. This chain joins TRBV20-1 to TRBJ1-2; a weak D assignment points to TRBD1 (5 bases agree). The CDR3 reads CSATIDGTGPTNYGYTF. The DNA reads TGCAGTGCTACCATTGACGGGACGGGCCCTACTAACTATGGCTACACCTTC.